This TCR beta chain is drawn from a study of T cells in Graves' hyperthyroidism and ophthalmopathy. TCR beta CDR3 region amplification was performed from RNA transcripts. The HTBI set primed first-round TCR CDR3 RT-PCR. One entry per CDR3 protein, called by TCRdb with MiXCR from the multiplex PCR reads. The table records around 390,000 distinct CDR3 sequences, about 15% of them present only once. This CDR3 region has 11 residues. Germline V gene data show CDR1 as LGHNT and CDR2 as FRNRAP. V lost 0 bases, J lost 3 bases, and 0 bases lay in between. Study observations and caveats: Classification by a 13 V-J model distinguished ophthalmopathy from stable hyperthyroidism.

This clonotype was detected ten times or more. Antigen unknown. Ophthalmopathy patients had moderate-to-severe active disease, CAS ≥3, NOSPECS ≥4, and disease duration under 3 months. Researchers barred patients who had uncontrolled infection, other autoimmune disease, pregnancy or lactation. Thyroid ultrasound and orbital computed tomography, with clinical symptoms and serum thyroxine and TRAb, informed diagnoses. The chain links TRBV12-5 to TRBJ2-7; no clear D gene. The TCR comes from a woman in her 30s with Graves' ophthalmopathy. The sequencing input was blood. The CDR3 region has the DNA TGTGCTAGTGGTTTGGTCTACGAGCAGTACTTC. This sequence encodes CASGLVYEQYF.